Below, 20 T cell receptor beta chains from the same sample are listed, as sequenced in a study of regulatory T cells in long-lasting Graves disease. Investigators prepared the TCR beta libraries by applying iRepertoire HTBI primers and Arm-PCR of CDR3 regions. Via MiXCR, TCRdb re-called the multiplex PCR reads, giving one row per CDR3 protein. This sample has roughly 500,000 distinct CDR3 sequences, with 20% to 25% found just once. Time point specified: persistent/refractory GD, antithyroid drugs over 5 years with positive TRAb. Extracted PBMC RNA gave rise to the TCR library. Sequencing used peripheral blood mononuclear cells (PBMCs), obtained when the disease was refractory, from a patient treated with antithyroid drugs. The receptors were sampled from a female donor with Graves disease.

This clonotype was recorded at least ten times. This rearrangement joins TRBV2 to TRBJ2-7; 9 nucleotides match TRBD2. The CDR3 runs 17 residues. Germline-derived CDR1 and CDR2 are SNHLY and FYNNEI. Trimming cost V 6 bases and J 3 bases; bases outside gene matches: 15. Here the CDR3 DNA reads TGTGCCAGCAGCGCGGGAGGGTCCGGGGGGCGCGGCTACGAGCAGTACTTC. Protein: CASSAGGSGGRGYEQYF.

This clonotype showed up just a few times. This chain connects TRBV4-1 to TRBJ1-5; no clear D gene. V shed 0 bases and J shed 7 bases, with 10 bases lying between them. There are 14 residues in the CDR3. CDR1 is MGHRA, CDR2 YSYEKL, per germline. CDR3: CASSQEDRVQPQHF. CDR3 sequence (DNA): TGCGCCAGCAGCCAAGAGGATAGGGTGCAGCCCCAGCATTTT.

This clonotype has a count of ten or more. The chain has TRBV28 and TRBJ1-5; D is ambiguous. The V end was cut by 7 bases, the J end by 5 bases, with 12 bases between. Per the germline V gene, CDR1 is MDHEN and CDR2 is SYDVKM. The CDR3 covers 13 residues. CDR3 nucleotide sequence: TGTGCCAGCACCTCGGGGATTTATCAGCCCCAGCATTTT. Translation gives CASTSGIYQPQHF. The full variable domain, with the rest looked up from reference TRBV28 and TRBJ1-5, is DVKVTQSSRYLVKRTGEKVFLECVQDMDHENMFWYRQDPGLGLRLIYFSYDVKMKEKGDIPEGYSVSREKKERFSLILESASTNQTSMYLCASTSGIYQPQHFGDGTRLSIL.

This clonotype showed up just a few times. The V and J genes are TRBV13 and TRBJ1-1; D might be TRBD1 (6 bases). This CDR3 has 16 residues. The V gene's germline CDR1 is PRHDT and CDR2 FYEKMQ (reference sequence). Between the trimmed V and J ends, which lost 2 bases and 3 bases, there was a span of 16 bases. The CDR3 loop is CASSLSVGGAYTEAFF. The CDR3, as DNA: TGTGCCAGCAGCTTATCAGTGGGGGGGGCCTACACTGAAGCTTTCTTT.

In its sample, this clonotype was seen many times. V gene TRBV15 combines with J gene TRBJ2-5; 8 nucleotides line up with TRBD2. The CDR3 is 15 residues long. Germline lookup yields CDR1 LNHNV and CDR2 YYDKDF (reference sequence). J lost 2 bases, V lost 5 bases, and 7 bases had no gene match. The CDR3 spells CATSVRGGYQETQYF. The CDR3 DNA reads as TGTGCCACCAGCGTACGGGGGGGATATCAAGAGACCCAGTACTTC.

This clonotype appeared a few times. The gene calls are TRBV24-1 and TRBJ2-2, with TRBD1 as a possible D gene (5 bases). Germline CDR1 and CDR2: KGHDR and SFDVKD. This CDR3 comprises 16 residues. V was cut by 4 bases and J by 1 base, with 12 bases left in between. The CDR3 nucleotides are TGTGCCACCAGTGACTACGGACAAATGAACACCGGGGAGCTGTTTTTT. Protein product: CATSDYGQMNTGELFF.

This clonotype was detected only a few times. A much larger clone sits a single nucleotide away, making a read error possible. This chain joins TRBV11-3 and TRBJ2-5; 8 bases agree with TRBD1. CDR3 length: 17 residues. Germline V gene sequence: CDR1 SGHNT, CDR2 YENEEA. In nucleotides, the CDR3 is TGTGCCAGCAGCTCCGAGGGGGACAGGATGGGTCAAGGGACCCAGTACTTC. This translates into CASSSEGDRMGQGTQYF.

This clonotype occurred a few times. In DNA form, the CDR3 reads TGCAGCGGGGGGCCGGGACAGGGGGCTGCTGAAGCTTTCTTT. It encodes CSGGPGQGAAEAFF. The gene calls are TRBV29-1 and TRBJ1-1; 12 nucleotides line up with TRBD1. The CDR3 has 14 residues. The V segment lost 7 bases and the J segment 6 bases; nucleotides outside the gene matches: 9. CDR1 is SQVTM, CDR2 ANQGSEA, per germline.

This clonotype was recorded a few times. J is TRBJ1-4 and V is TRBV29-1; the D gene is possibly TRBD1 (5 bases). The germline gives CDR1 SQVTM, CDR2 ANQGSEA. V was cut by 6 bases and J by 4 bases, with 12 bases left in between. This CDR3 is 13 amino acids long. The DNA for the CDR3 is TGCAGCGTCCTTGGGACTGATAATGAAAAACTGTTTTTT. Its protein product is CSVLGTDNEKLFF.

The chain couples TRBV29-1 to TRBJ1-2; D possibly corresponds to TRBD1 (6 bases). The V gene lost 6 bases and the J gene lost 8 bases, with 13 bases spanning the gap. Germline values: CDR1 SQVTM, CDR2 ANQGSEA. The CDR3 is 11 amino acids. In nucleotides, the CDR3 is TGCAGCGTGGCGAACAGGGAAGGCTACACCTTC. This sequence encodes CSVANREGYTF.

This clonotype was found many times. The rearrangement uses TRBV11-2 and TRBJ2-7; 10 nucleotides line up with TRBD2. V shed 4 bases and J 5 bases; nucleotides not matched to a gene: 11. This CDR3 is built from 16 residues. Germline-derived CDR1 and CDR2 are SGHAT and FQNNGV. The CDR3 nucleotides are TGTGCCAGCAGCTCCCTGGGGCTAGCGGGAGAGGACGAGCAGTACTTC. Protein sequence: CASSSLGLAGEDEQYF.

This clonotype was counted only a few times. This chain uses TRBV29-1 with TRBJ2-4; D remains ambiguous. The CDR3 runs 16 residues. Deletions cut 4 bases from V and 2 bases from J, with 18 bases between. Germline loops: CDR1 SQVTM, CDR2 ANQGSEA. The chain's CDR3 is CSVVGLPGGSKNIQYF. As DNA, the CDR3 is TGCAGCGTTGTAGGGCTGCCCGGTGGGTCCAAAAACATTCAGTACTTC.

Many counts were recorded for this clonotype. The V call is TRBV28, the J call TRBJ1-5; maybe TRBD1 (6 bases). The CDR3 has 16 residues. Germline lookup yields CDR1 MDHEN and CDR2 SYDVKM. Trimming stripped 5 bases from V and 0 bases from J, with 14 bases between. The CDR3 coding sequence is TGTGCCAGCAGTGACCAGGGGTGGGTTAGCAATCAGCCCCAGCATTTT. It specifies CASSDQGWVSNQPQHF.

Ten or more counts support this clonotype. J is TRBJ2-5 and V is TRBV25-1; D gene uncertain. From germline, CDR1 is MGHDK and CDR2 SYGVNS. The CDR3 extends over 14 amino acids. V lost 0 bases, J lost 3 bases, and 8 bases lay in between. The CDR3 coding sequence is TGTGCCAGCAGTGAATATTTGGCAGAAGAGACCCAGTACTTC. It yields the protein CASSEYLAEETQYF.

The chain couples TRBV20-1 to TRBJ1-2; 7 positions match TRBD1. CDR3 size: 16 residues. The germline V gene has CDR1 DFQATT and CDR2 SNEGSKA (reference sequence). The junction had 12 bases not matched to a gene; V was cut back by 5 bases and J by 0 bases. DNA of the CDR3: TGCAGTGCTCCCTCGACAGGGACCGCTTCTAACTATGGCTACACCTTC. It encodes CSAPSTGTASNYGYTF.

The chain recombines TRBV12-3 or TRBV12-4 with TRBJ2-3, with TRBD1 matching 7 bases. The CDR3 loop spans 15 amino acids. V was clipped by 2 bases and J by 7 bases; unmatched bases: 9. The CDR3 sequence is CASSLTLDRAYTQYF. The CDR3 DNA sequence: TGTGCCAGCAGTTTAACCCTAGACAGGGCCTATACGCAGTATTTT.

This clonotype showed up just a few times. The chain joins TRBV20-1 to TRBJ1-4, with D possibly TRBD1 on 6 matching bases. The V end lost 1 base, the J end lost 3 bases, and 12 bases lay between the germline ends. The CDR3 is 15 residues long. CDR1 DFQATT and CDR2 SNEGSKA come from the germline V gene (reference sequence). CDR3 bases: TGCAGTGCTAGAGGCAACAGGGTAGCTAATGAAAAACTGTTTTTT. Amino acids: CSARGNRVANEKLFF.

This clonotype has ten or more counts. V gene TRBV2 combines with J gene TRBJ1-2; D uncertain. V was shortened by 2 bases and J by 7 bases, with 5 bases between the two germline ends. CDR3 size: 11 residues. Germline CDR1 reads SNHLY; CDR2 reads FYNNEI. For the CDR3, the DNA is TGTGCCAGCAGTGAAATGAGTGGCTACACCTTC. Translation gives CASSEMSGYTF.

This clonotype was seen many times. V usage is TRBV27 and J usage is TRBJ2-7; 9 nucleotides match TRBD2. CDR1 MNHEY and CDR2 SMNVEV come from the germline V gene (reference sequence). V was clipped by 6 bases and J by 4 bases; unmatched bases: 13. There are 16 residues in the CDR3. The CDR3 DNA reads TGTGCCAGCAGCCCCGTGCGGGTAGCGGGAGTGTACGAGCAGTACTTC. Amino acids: CASSPVRVAGVYEQYF.

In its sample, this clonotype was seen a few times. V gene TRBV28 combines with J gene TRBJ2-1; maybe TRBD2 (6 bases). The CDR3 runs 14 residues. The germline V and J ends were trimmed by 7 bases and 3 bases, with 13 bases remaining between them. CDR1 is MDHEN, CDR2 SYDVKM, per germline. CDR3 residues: CASTGVAFYNEQFF. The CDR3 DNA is TGTGCCAGCACGGGGGTAGCGTTCTACAATGAGCAGTTCTTC.